Listed here is a single T cell receptor (beta chain). Germline is not matched at one junction end, which may reflect a read error. This sample is part of a study of tumor-infiltrating lymphocytes in primary liver carcinoma. About the study: Patients were men and women aged 30 to 69 years.

Starting material for RNA and DNA co-extraction consisted of roughly 19-31 mg of unsorted bulk tissue. Constant-region priming of approximately 0.55 ug total RNA yielded TCR beta cDNA. It was through three nested multiplex PCR rounds of slightly modified ARM-PCR that TCR beta libraries arose. MiXCR, run by TCRdb on the multiplex PCR reads, gives a single entry per CDR3 protein. This sample carries tens of thousands of distinct CDR3 sequences, 69% of them seen once, and the ten largest clones take about 28%. This sequence was found in a man aged 35 to 55 with primary liver carcinoma and hepatitis B virus infection. The sequenced sample was tumor-adjacent normal liver tissue.

The CDR3 loop reads CATSFQATGGNNYGYTF. The DNA of the CDR3 is TGTGCCACCAGTTTCCAAGCGACAGGGGGCAATAACTATGGCTACACCTTC. The chain combines TRBV6-5 with TRBJ1-2; 10 positions match TRBD1. The CDR3 is 17 residues long. Germline lookup yields CDR1 MNHEY and CDR2 SVGAGI.